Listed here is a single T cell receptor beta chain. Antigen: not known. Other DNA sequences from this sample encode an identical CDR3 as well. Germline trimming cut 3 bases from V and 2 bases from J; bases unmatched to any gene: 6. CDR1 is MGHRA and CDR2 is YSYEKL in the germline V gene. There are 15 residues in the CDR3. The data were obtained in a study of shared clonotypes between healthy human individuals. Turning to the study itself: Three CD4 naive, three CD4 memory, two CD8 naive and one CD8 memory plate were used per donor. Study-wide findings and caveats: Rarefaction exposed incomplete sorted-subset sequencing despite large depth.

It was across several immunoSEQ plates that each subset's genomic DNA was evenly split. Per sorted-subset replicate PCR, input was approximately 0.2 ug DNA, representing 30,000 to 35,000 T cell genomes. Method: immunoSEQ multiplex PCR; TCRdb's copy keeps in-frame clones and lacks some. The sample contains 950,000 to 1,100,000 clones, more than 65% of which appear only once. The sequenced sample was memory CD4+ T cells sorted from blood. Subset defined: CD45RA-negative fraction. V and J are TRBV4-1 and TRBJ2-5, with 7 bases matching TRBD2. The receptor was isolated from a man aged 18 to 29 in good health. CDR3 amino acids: CASSQVAGTQETQYF. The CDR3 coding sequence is TGCGCCAGCAGCCAGGTAGCGGGCACTCAAGAGACCCAGTACTTC.